Sequencing of this T cell receptor beta chain was carried out in a study of blood T cell repertoires in COVID-19. Whole-study context: There were acute and convalescent COVID-19 samples, and they came from the United States, Italy and Spain. Sample material is recorded as cDNA or gDNA derived from T cells, B-cell-depleted T cells, or PBMCs.

This clone came up once. In the original workflow: Amplified reference gene primers provided the basis for estimating nucleated cell counts. TCRdb's copy holds only in-frame clones and misses some; the assay was immunoSEQ multiplex PCR. V, J and clone size reflect that table, while D and trimming were determined from the DNA. The sample lists 150,000 or so clones, 80% to 90% occurring once. The CDR3 loop spans 16 amino acids. Trimming at V came to 3 bases and at J to 3 bases, leaving 5 bases not matched to a gene. Germline loops: CDR1 KGHSH, CDR2 LQKENI. Enrollment of patients from Seattle took place during active infection, with longitudinal follow-up.

The TCR was taken from a man aged 18 to 35 with COVID-19, enrolled during active disease. The sequencing input was peripheral blood. The chain recombines TRBV18 with TRBJ1-5; 10 bases align to TRBD1. In DNA, the CDR3 is TGTGCCAGCTCACCTCGGACAGGGGGGGTCAATCAGCCCCAGCATTTT. The encoded protein is CASSPRTGGVNQPQHF.